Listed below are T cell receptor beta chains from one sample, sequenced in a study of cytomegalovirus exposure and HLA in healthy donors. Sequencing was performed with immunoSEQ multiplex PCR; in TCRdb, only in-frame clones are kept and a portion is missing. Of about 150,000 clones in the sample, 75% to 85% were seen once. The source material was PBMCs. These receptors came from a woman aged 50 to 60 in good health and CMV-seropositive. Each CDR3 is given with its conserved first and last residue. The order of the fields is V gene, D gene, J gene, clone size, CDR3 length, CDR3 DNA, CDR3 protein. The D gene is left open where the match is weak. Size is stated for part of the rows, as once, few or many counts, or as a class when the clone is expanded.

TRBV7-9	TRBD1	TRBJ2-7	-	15	TGTGCCAGCAGCTTGCCGGGACAGGGACCTGTCGAGCAGTACTTC	CASSLPGQGPVEQYF
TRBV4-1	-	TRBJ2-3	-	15	TGCGCCAGCAGCCAAGTTCCTACTCGGGCAGATACGCAGTATTTT	CASSQVPTRADTQYF
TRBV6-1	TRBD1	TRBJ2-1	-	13	TGTGCCAGCAGTTGGGACAGTTACAATGAGCAGTTCTTC	CASSWDSYNEQFF
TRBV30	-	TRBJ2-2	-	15	TGTGCCTGGAGTGTTCGACAAGCGAACACCGGGGAGCTGTTTTTT	CAWSVRQANTGELFF
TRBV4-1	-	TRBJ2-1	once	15	TGCGCCAGCAGCCAAGGGGGGGGCCCCTACAATGAGCAGTTCTTC	CASSQGGGPYNEQFF
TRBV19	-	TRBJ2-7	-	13	TGTGCCAGTAGTATAGTGGCAGGCTACGAGCAGTACTTC	CASSIVAGYEQYF
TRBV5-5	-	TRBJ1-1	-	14	TGTGCCAGCAGCTTGTATGCAGGGGCCACTGAAGCTTTCTTT	CASSLYAGATEAFF
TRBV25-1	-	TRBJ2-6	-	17	TGTGCCAGCAGTCGAAAGGGGGTTAGCTCTGGGGCCAACGTCCTGACTTTC	CASSRKGVSSGANVLTF
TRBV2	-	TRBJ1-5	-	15	TGTGCCAGCAGTGAATCTCAGAATAGCAATCAGCCCCAGCATTTT	CASSESQNSNQPQHF
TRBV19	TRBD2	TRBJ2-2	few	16	TGTGCCAGTAGTGTACTAGCGGGGGGGAACACCGGGGAGCTGTTTTTT	CASSVLAGGNTGELFF
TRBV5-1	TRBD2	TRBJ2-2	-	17	TGCGCCAGCAGCCCCGAAATGACTAGCGGGGGGACCGGGGAGCTGTTTTTT	CASSPEMTSGGTGELFF
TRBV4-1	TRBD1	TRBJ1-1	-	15	TGCGCCAGCAGCCAAGAGGAACAGGGGAAGACTGAAGCTTTCTTT	CASSQEEQGKTEAFF